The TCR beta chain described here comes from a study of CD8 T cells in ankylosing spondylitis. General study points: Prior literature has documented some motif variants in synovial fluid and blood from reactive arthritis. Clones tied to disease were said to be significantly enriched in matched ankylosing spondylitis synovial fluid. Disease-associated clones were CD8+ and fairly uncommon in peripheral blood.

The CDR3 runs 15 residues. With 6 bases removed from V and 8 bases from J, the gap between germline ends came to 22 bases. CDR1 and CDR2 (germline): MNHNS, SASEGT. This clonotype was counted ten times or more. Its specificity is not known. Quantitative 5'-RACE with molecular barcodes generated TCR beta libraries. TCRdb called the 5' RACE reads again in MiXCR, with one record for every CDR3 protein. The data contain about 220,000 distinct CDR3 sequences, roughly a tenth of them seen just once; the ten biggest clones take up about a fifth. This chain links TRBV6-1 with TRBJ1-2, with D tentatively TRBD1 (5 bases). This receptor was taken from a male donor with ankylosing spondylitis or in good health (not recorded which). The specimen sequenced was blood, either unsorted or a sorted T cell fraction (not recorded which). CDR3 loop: CASSLTGDPYLGYTF. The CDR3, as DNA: TGTGCCAGCAGCTTGACCGGGGACCCTTACTTAGGCTACACCTTC.